A single sample is the source of the 18 T cell receptor beta chains below, sequenced in a study of spatial heterogeneity in lung cancer. TCRdb passed the 5' RACE reads through MiXCR, listing each CDR3 protein once. The sample contains about 15,000 distinct CDR3 sequences, 6.5% to 8.5% of which appear only once. As for time point: sample taken at primary tumor resection. Whole RNA came from tumor, nontumor lung or frozen PBMC and was sequenced without being sorted. The material sequenced was PBMCs, taken at surgery. The receptor set was obtained from a female donor with early-stage non-small cell lung cancer.

This clonotype is categorized as medium-sized (0.01 to 0.1%). The chain recombines TRBV25-1 with TRBJ2-7; 8 positions match TRBD1. The CDR3 loop spans 12 amino acids. The germline V gene encodes CDR1 MGHDK and CDR2 SYGVNS. V dropped 10 bases and J dropped 2; count of bases not matched to a gene: 4. The CDR3 spells CATKTGAYEQYF. Here the CDR3 DNA reads TGTGCCACCAAGACAGGGGCCTACGAGCAGTACTTC.

This clonotype is medium-sized. CDR3 DNA sequence: TGCAGCGTTCAAACCAGGGGTCAGGGCACTGAAGCTTTCTTT. This gives the protein CSVQTRGQGTEAFF. The genes are TRBV29-1 and TRBJ1-1; the D gene is possibly TRBD1 (6 bases). V was cut by 5 bases and J by 4 bases, with 17 bases left in between. The CDR3 is 14 amino acids. Germline CDR1 and CDR2: SQVTM and ANQGSEA.

This clonotype was counted at least ten times. The rearrangement links TRBV29-1 to TRBJ1-1; weak D call: TRBD1 (5 bases). Germline CDR1 reads SQVTM; CDR2 reads ANQGSEA. The CDR3 has 13 residues. Trimming took 3 bases from V and 6 from J, leaving 14 bases between them. CDR3 bases: TGCAGCGTTGATGGGGGAGGGACCGCTGAAGCTTTCTTT. It translates to CSVDGGGTAEAFF.

In this sample, this clonotype turned up many times. V usage is TRBV7-8 and J usage is TRBJ2-5; 8 bases map to TRBD1. V trimming: 1 base; J trimming: 7 bases; junction bases outside the gene matches: 5. Germline V gene lookup returns CDR1 SGHVS and CDR2 FQNEAQ. There are 14 residues in the CDR3. CDR3 DNA: TGTGCCAGCAGCTTAGTGGCAGGGGGCGGGACCCAGTACTTC. Translated, it gives CASSLVAGGGTQYF.

The chain carries TRBV14 and TRBJ2-5, with D uncertain. The CDR3 totals 13 residues. Germline CDR1 is SGHDN and CDR2 is FVKESK. V lost 4 bases, J lost 2 bases, and 8 bases lay in between. The CDR3 sequence is CASSPQAQETQYF. In DNA form, the CDR3 reads TGTGCCAGCAGCCCCCAGGCTCAAGAGACCCAGTACTTC.

This clonotype was counted ten times or more. V usage is TRBV20-1 and J usage is TRBJ1-5, with D tentatively TRBD1 (5 bases). The germline gives CDR1 DFQATT, CDR2 SNEGSKA (reference sequence). The V and J ends lost 0 bases and 2 bases respectively, with 14 bases between them. The CDR3 has 16 residues. CDR3 loop: CSARERGRARNQPQHF. CDR3 DNA sequence: TGCAGTGCTAGAGAAAGGGGCAGGGCTCGCAATCAGCCCCAGCATTTT.

This clonotype was recorded at least ten times. V and J are TRBV6-2 or TRBV6-3 and TRBJ1-5; D unresolved. Germline V gene lookup returns CDR1 MNHEY and CDR2 SVGEGT. This CDR3 is built from 14 residues. V gave up 2 bases and J gave up 7 bases, with 12 bases separating them. CDR3 region: CASSYPYAGQPQHF. The CDR3 nucleotides read TGTGCCAGCAGTTACCCCTATGCGGGACAGCCCCAGCATTTT.

This clonotype was detected many times. V gene TRBV2 combines with J gene TRBJ1-4; tentative D call: TRBD1 (5 bases). Trimming cost V 6 bases and J 7 bases, with 21 bases left between them. There are 16 residues in the CDR3. Per germline, CDR1 SNHLY and CDR2 FYNNEI. The CDR3 DNA reads as TGTGCCAGCAGGACACCGTGGGGGGATTCCCCTGAAAAACTGTTTTTT. It is translated as CASRTPWGDSPEKLFF.

This clonotype was observed many times. V usage is TRBV5-4 and J usage is TRBJ2-5; 12 bases match TRBD2. Germline CDR1 reads SGHNT; CDR2 reads YYREEE (reference sequence). Trimming at V came to 4 bases and at J to 4 bases, leaving 5 bases not matched to a gene. The CDR3 spans 15 residues. CDR3 DNA: TGTGCCAGCAGCATAAGACTAGCGGGAGCAGAGACCCAGTACTTC. Protein sequence: CASSIRLAGAETQYF.

There are many counts of this clonotype. The chain links TRBV5-4 to TRBJ1-5; TRBD1 agrees at 7 bases. Trimming took 1 base from V and 6 from J; bases not matched to a gene: 7. Per germline, CDR1 SGHNT and CDR2 YYREEE (reference sequence). The CDR3 is made up of 15 amino acids. The CDR3 DNA sequence: TGTGCCAGCAGCTTGTTAGGGGGCAGGAGTCAGCCCCAGCATTTT. It encodes CASSLLGGRSQPQHF.

This rearrangement joins TRBV27 to TRBJ2-7, with D perhaps matching TRBD2 (6 bases). The CDR3 has 15 amino acids. Trimming pared 0 bases from V and 2 bases from J, leaving 11 bases between. Germline V gene sequence: CDR1 MNHEY, CDR2 SMNVEV (reference sequence). The CDR3 is CASSLSGTRTYEQYF. CDR3 in DNA: TGTGCCAGCAGTTTATCTGGGACTCGGACCTACGAGCAGTACTTC.

Only a few counts were recorded for this clonotype. The chain employs TRBV10-3 and TRBJ1-2, with D possibly being TRBD1 (6 bases). The germline V gene has CDR1 ENHRY and CDR2 SYGVKD. CDR3 length: 13 amino acids. V lost 3 bases and J 6 bases, leaving 11 bases between the germline ends. CDR3 coding DNA: TGTGCCATCAGTGAAGGGGGGCGTCATGGCTACACCTTC. It yields the protein CAISEGGRHGYTF.

The table lists this clonotype with many counts. This rearrangement joins TRBV6-2 or TRBV6-3 to TRBJ2-7; the D gene could be TRBD1 or TRBD2 (5 bases each). CDR3 length: 15 residues. Germline values: CDR1 MNHEY, CDR2 SVGEGT. V was shortened by 0 bases and J by 3 bases, with 12 bases between the two germline ends. This CDR3 reads CASSYSRGTLYEQYF. Written as DNA, the CDR3 is TGTGCCAGCAGTTACTCACGAGGGACCCTCTACGAGCAGTACTTC.

This clonotype was observed a few times. The gene calls are TRBV19 and TRBJ2-7; D possibly corresponds to TRBD2 (6 bases). Germline CDR1 reads LNHDA; CDR2 reads SQIVND (reference sequence). This CDR3 has 13 amino acids. Between the trimmed V and J ends, which lost 9 bases and 0 bases, there was a span of 12 bases. CDR3 DNA: TGTGCCAGCGCCGGGACTGGCTCCTACGAGCAGTACTTC. Encoded protein: CASAGTGSYEQYF.

This clonotype was seen at least ten times. The J gene is TRBJ1-6, the V gene TRBV21-1. TRBV21-1 is a listed pseudogene. This CDR3 contains 17 residues. As DNA, the CDR3 is TGTGCCAGCAGCAAAGCTAGGCCGGAAACCTCAAATTCACCCCTCCACTTT. Translating gives CASSKARPETSNSPLHF.

The chain is built from TRBV11-2 and TRBJ2-5, with 13 bases aligning to TRBD2. This CDR3 comprises 18 residues. The junction had 10 bases not matched to a gene; V was cut back by 1 base and J by 5 bases. CDR1 is SGHAT and CDR2 is FQNNGV in the germline V gene. CDR3 nucleotides: TGTGCCAGCAGCTTAGGACTAGCGGGAGGTTTCTGGCCGGAGACCCAGTACTTC. This translates into CASSLGLAGGFWPETQYF. Full variable domain (rest looked up from reference TRBV11-2 and TRBJ2-5): EAGVAQSPRYKIIEKRQSVAFWCNPISGHATLYWYQQILGQGPKLLIQFQNNGVVDDSQLPKDRFSAERLKGVDSTLKIQPAKLEDSAVYLCASSLGLAGGFWPETQYFGPGTRLLVL.

A word on this clonotype: This may come from a read error, since a much larger clone is one base off. This chain uses TRBV6-6 with TRBJ1-2; 7 nucleotides line up with TRBD1. Per germline, CDR1 MNHNY and CDR2 SVGAGI (reference sequence). Trimming at V came to 2 bases and at J to 3 bases, leaving 3 bases not matched to a gene. CDR3 length: 14 amino acids. CDR3 DNA sequence: TGTGCCAGCAGTTACACAGGGGTGGACTATGGCTACACCTTC. Translation: CASSYTGVDYGYTF.

The rearrangement links TRBV18 to TRBJ1-2, with 10 nucleotides matching TRBD1. V dropped 4 bases and J dropped 6; count of bases not matched to a gene: 2. CDR1 is KGHSH, CDR2 LQKENI, per germline. This CDR3 has 13 amino acids. The CDR3 loop reads CASSHDRGHGYTF. The CDR3 region has the DNA TGTGCCAGCTCACACGACAGGGGGCATGGCTACACCTTC.